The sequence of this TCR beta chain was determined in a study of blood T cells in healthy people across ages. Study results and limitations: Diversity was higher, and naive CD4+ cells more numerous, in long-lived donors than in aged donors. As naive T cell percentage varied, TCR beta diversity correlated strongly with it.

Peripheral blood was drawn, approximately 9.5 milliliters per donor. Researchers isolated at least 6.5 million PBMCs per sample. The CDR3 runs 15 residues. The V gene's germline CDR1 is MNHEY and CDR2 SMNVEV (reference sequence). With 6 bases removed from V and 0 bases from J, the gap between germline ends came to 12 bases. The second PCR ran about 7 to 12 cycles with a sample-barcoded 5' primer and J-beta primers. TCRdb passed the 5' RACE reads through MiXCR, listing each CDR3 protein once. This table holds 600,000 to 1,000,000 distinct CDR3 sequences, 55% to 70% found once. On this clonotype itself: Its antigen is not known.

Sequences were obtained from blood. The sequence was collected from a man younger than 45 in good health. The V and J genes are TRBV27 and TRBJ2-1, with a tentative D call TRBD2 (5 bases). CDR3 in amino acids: CASRRGLNSYNEQFF. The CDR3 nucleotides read TGTGCCAGCAGGCGTGGACTCAACTCCTACAATGAGCAGTTCTTC.